This T cell receptor beta chain was documented in a study of blood T cell repertoires in COVID-19. Study-level background: Donors in the United States, Italy and Spain gave samples during acute or convalescent COVID-19. The cDNA or gDNA used as material had been derived from T cells, B-cell-depleted T cells, or PBMCs.

TCRdb keeps only in-frame clones here, not all; method: immunoSEQ multiplex PCR. The table records about 320,000 clones, more than 75% of them present only once. The CDR3 runs to 16 residues. CDR1 is SGHTA and CDR2 is FQGTGA in the germline V gene. Trimming at V came to 5 bases and at J to 3 bases, leaving 5 bases not matched to a gene. Clinical histories supplied by participants themselves formed the basis of cohort assignment. The chain combines TRBV7-3 with TRBJ2-2, with TRBD2 matching over 11 bases. The receptor's source is a man aged 60 to 75 who had recovered from COVID-19. The sequencing input was PBMCs or T cells enriched from blood (not recorded which). The CDR3 reads CASSIIAGGHTGELFF. The CDR3, as DNA: TGTGCCAGCAGCATCATAGCGGGAGGGCACACCGGGGAGCTGTTTTTT.